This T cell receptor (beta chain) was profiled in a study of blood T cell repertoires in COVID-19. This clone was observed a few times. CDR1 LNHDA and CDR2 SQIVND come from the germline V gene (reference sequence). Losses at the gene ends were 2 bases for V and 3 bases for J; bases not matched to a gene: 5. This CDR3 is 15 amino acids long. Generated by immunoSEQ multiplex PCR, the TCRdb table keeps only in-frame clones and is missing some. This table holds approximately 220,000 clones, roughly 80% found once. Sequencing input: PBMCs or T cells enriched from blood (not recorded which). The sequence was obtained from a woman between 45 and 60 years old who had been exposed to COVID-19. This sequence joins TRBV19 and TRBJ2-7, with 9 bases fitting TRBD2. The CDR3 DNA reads TGTGCCAGTAGTATAAATAGCGGGGGAAACTACGAGCAGTACTTC. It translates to CASSINSGGNYEQYF.